These 19 T cell receptor beta chains were all obtained from the same sample, sequenced in a study of PD-L1 blockade in urothelial cancer. The protocol was immunoSEQ multiplex PCR, while the TCRdb copy is restricted to in-frame clones and leaves out a portion. The table lists more than 80,000 clones, roughly 87% of them singletons, with 8% to 10% in the top ten. The sample was PBMCs, taken around atezolizumab (anti-PD-L1) treatment. The receptor source for this set is a man aged 70-80 years with urothelial cancer.

The chain employs TRBV10-2 and TRBJ2-7, with D maybe TRBD2 (5 bases). The CDR3 spans 15 residues. Germline V gives CDR1 WSHSY, CDR2 SAAADI. V lost 0 bases to trimming and J lost 3 bases, with 12 bases between them. DNA for the CDR3: TGCGCCAGCAGTGAGTCGACTACTAGTTTCTACGAGCAGTACTTC. Its translation is CASSESTTSFYEQYF.

This clone occurred once. The chain uses TRBV6-6 and TRBJ2-7; 16 positions match TRBD2. The CDR3 consists of 14 residues. J gave up 7 bases and V 10 bases, and 7 bases lay outside the gene matches. Germline CDR1 and CDR2: MNHNY and SVGAGI (reference sequence). As DNA, the CDR3 is TGTGCCACCGGGGGACTAGCGGGAGGGGTAGAGCAGTACTTC. Translation gives CATGGLAGGVEQYF.

Here the CDR3 DNA reads TGTGCCAGTAGAATGAGGGACAGGAACAATGAGCAGTTCTTC. Translated: CASRMRDRNNEQFF. The chain employs TRBV19 and TRBJ2-1, with 8 positions matching TRBD1. The CDR3 totals 14 residues. CDR1 is LNHDA, CDR2 SQIVND, per germline (reference sequence). Germline trimming cut 6 bases from V and 5 bases from J; bases unmatched to any gene: 6.

The chain uses TRBV19 and TRBJ1-5; a possible D gene is TRBD1 (5 bases). The CDR3 totals 13 residues. The germline CDR1 and CDR2 sequences are LNHDA and SQIVND (reference sequence). V was trimmed by 5 bases and J by 7 bases, leaving 12 bases between them. The CDR3 DNA reads TGTGCCAGTAGTCTCCCGCAGGGACAGCCCCAGCATTTT. Amino acids: CASSLPQGQPQHF. The full variable domain, rest sourced from reference TRBV19 and TRBJ1-5, is DGGITQSPKYLFRKEGQNVTLSCEQNLNHDAMYWYRQDPGQGLRLIYYSQIVNDFQKGDIAEGYSVSREKKESFPLTVTSAQKNPTAFYLCASSLPQGQPQHFGDGTRLSIL.

For the CDR3, the DNA is TGTGCCAGCAGTTCACACCAGGGGTTTGGGGATCAGCCCCAGCATTTT. It translates to CASSSHQGFGDQPQHF. The V call is TRBV27, the J call TRBJ1-5, with a weak D call TRBD1 (6 bases). There are 16 residues in the CDR3. Germline assignment: CDR1 MNHEY and CDR2 SMNVEV (reference sequence). V lost 4 bases and J lost 5, with 18 bases in between.

The chain couples TRBV19 to TRBJ2-5; 8 nucleotides align to TRBD1. The CDR3 loop spans 15 amino acids. J was trimmed by 0 bases and V by 5 bases; bases with no gene match: 5. The germline gives CDR1 LNHDA, CDR2 SQIVND (reference sequence). CDR3 region: CASSRGQAYQETQYF. The CDR3 DNA reads TGTGCCAGTAGTCGGGGACAGGCGTACCAAGAGACCCAGTACTTC.

The table lists this clone with a count of one. This rearrangement joins TRBV10-3 to TRBJ1-1; TRBD1 might be the D (5 bases). Germline loops: CDR1 ENHRY, CDR2 SYGVKD. The CDR3 sequence is 15 residues long. Trimming shortened V by 0 bases and J by 1 base, and 9 bases separated the two germline ends. Here the CDR3 reads CAISESGTGNTEAFF. CDR3 nucleotides: TGTGCCATCAGTGAGTCAGGAACAGGGAACACTGAAGCTTTCTTT.

This chain links TRBV19 with TRBJ2-1; the D gene is possibly TRBD2 (6 bases). V was shortened by 5 bases and J by 2 bases, with 13 bases between the two germline ends. The CDR3 is 15 residues long. Germline assignment: CDR1 LNHDA and CDR2 SQIVND (reference sequence). The CDR3 loop reads CASSSQLAAYNEQFF. The CDR3 DNA follows: TGTGCCAGTAGTTCACAACTAGCAGCCTACAATGAGCAGTTCTTC.

This clone was observed many times. The genes are TRBV10-1 and TRBJ1-3; 8 bases match TRBD1. The length of the CDR3 is 16 residues. Per germline, CDR1 WNHNN and CDR2 SYGVQD (reference sequence). V lost 0 bases to trimming and J lost 9 bases; unmatched junction nucleotides: 10. CDR3 amino acids: CASSESSTGDFGTIYF. The CDR3 coding sequence is TGCGCCAGCAGTGAGTCGTCGACAGGGGATTTTGGCACCATATATTTT.

This clone occurred a few times. This chain joins TRBV5-4 and TRBJ2-5, with D perhaps matching TRBD1 (6 bases). The germline gives CDR1 SGHNT, CDR2 YYREEE (reference sequence). There are 14 residues in the CDR3. V lost 0 bases and J lost 1, with 7 bases in between. This CDR3 is CASSLGTAQETQYF. CDR3 in DNA: TGTGCCAGCAGCTTGGGGACAGCCCAAGAGACCCAGTACTTC.

The rearrangement links TRBV29-1 to TRBJ2-5; 10 nucleotides line up with TRBD1. This CDR3 has 13 residues. CDR1 is SQVTM and CDR2 is ANQGSEA in the germline V gene. Trimming took 6 bases from V and 6 from J; bases not matched to a gene: 7. The CDR3 loop is CSVPWTGGKTQYF. The DNA of the CDR3 is TGCAGCGTCCCCTGGACAGGGGGAAAGACCCAGTACTTC.

This rearrangement joins TRBV19 to TRBJ1-1; D is unclear. Germline V gives CDR1 LNHDA, CDR2 SQIVND (reference sequence). The length of the CDR3 is 14 residues. V shed 7 bases and J shed 0 bases, with 12 bases lying between them. The CDR3 is CASTSPSLNTEAFF. The CDR3 coding sequence is TGTGCCAGTACCTCCCCCTCCCTGAACACTGAAGCTTTCTTT.

The V and J genes are TRBV9 and TRBJ2-2; TRBD2 matches 13 bases. Germline-derived CDR1 and CDR2 are SGDLS and YYNGEE. Trimming removed 4 bases from V and 2 bases from J; junction bases left unmatched: 11. The CDR3 is made up of 19 amino acids. The CDR3 DNA is TGTGCCAGCAGCCTTATTTCCGGGACTAGCGGGATAAACACCGGGGAGCTGTTTTTT. This gives the protein CASSLISGTSGINTGELFF.

The V call is TRBV2, the J call TRBJ2-3; 7 nucleotides line up with TRBD2. The CDR3 has 14 residues. The V gene's germline CDR1 is SNHLY and CDR2 FYNNEI. V was clipped by 4 bases and J by 2 bases; unmatched bases: 3. In DNA, the CDR3 is TGTGCCAGCAGTGGACTAGCTGCCACAGATACGCAGTATTTT. It yields the protein CASSGLAATDTQYF.

This chain connects TRBV7-6 to TRBJ2-3; no firm D call. The CDR3 runs to 13 residues. V lost 4 bases and J 3 bases, leaving 8 bases between the germline ends. CDR1 is SGHVS, CDR2 FNYEAQ, per germline. The CDR3 DNA reads TGTGCCAGCAGCTCCCGAGATACAGATACGCAGTATTTT. As protein: CASSSRDTDTQYF.

CDR3 amino acids: CASSLGGQGVREQYF. As DNA, the CDR3 is TGTGCCAGCAGCTTAGGAGGACAGGGGGTTAGGGAGCAGTACTTC. The rearrangement links TRBV7-2 to TRBJ2-7; TRBD1 matches at 10 bases. The CDR3 length is 15 residues. Germline V lookup: CDR1 SGHTA, CDR2 FQGNSA. J was trimmed by 7 bases and V by 1 base; bases with no gene match: 7.

The chain employs TRBV10-1 and TRBJ2-3; D is uncertain. The germline V gene encodes CDR1 WNHNN and CDR2 SYGVQD (reference sequence). The V end lost 0 bases, the J end lost 2 bases, and 12 bases lay between the germline ends. CDR3 size: 16 residues. The CDR3 reads CASSESNSLDTDTQYF. CDR3 in DNA: TGCGCCAGCAGTGAGTCCAACAGCCTTGACACAGATACGCAGTATTTT.

V usage is TRBV4-3 and J usage is TRBJ2-5; possible D gene TRBD2, 6 bases. From germline, CDR1 is LGHNA and CDR2 YSLEER. This CDR3 spans 16 amino acids. V lost 0 bases and J lost 1, with 12 bases in between. CDR3 region: CASSQDGAGRQETQYF. CDR3 DNA sequence: TGCGCCAGCAGCCAAGATGGGGCGGGACGCCAAGAGACCCAGTACTTC.

Remarks on this clone: This sample includes further DNA sequences coding for the same CDR3. The rearrangement joins TRBV11-2 to TRBJ2-7; D unclear. V lost 5 bases, J lost 3 bases, and 5 bases lay in between. The CDR3 is 11 amino acids. CDR1 SGHAT and CDR2 FQNNGV come from the germline V gene. CDR3 in DNA: TGTGCCAGCAGCCCTAGCTACGAGCAGTACTTC. Its protein product is CASSPSYEQYF. Full variable domain (missing parts from reference TRBV11-2 and TRBJ2-7): EAGVAQSPRYKIIEKRQSVAFWCNPISGHATLYWYQQILGQGPKLLIQFQNNGVVDDSQLPKDRFSAERLKGVDSTLKIQPAKLEDSAVYLCASSPSYEQYFGPGTRLTVT.